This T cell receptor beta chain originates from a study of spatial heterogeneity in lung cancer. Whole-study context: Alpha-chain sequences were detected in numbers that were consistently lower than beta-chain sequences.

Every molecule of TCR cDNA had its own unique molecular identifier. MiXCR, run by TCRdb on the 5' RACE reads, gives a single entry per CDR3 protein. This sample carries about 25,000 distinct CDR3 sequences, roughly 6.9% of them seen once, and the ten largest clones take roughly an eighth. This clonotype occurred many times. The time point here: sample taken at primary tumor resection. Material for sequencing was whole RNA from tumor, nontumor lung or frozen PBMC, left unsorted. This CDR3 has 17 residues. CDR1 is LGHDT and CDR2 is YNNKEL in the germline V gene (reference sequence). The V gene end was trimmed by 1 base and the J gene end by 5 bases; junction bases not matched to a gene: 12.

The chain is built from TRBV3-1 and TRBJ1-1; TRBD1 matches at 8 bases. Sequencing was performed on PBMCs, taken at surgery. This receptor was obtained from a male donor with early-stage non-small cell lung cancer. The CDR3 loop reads CASSQGGTGWPRTEAFF. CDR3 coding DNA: TGTGCCAGCAGCCAAGGAGGGACAGGCTGGCCACGGACTGAAGCTTTCTTT.